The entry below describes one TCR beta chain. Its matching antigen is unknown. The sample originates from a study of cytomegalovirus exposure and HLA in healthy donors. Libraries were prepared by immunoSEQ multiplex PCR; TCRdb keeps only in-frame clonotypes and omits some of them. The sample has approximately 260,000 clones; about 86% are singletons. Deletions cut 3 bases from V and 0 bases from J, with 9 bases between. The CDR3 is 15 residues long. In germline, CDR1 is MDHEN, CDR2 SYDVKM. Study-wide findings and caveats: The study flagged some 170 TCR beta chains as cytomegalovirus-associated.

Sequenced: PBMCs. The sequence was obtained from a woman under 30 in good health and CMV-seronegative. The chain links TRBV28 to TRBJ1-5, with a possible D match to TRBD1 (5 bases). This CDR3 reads CASSFAGPSNQPQHF. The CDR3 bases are TGTGCCAGCAGTTTTGCGGGGCCTAGCAATCAGCCCCAGCATTTT.